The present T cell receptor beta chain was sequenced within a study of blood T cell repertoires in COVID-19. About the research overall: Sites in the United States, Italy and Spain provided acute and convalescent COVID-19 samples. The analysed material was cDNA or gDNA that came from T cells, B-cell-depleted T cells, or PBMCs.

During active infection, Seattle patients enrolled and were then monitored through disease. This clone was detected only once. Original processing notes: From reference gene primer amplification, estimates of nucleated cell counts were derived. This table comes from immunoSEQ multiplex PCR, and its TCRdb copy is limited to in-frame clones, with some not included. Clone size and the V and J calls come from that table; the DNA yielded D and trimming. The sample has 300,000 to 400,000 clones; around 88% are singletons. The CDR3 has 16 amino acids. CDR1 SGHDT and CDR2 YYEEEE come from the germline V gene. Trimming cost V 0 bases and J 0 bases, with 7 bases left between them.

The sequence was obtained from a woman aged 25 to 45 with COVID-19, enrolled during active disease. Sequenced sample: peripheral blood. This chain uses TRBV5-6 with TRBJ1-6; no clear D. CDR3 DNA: TGTGCCAGCAGCTTGGGTAGGAGCTCCTATAATTCACCCCTCCACTTT. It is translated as CASSLGRSSYNSPLHF.